The sequence of this T cell receptor (beta chain) was determined in a study of PD-1 blockade in classical Hodgkin lymphoma. Study outcomes and limitations: Newly diagnosed patients and complete responders had comparable diversity at baseline.

Per the germline V gene, CDR1 is MNHNY and CDR2 is SVGAGI (reference sequence). The CDR3 has 13 amino acids. Trimming cost V 2 bases and J 2 bases, with 6 bases left between them. In the case of this clone: The target antigen is unknown.

The time point was: cycle 4 day 1 (C4D1), after six to seven weeks of nivolumab. All the patients suffered relapse after autologous stem cell transplantation, and brentuximab vedotin exposure differed. Generated by immunoSEQ multiplex PCR, the TCRdb table keeps only in-frame clones and is missing some. The sample consists of tens of thousands of clones, 78% of them appearing once. The material was peripheral blood mononuclear cells (PBMCs), obtained before the fourth cycle of nivolumab. This clonotype was obtained from a human donor with classical Hodgkin lymphoma. This chain connects TRBV6-6 to TRBJ2-5; D is uncertain. This CDR3 is CASSYPPQETQYF. Here the CDR3 DNA reads TGTGCCAGCAGTTACCCCCCTCAAGAGACCCAGTACTTC.